This TCR beta chain was sequenced for a study of T cells of healthy individuals. TCRdb re-called the 5' RACE reads through MiXCR, storing one row per CDR3 protein. The sample records 55,000 to 65,000 distinct CDR3 sequences, about a sixth being singletons. Germline V lookup: CDR1 SGHRS, CDR2 YFSETQ. This CDR3 comprises 15 residues. Trimming cost V 0 bases and J 1 base, with 11 bases left between them. The chain is built from TRBV5-1 and TRBJ2-7; weak D call: TRBD1 (5 bases). This sequence was found in a human donor in good health. The CDR3 DNA reads as TGCGCCAGCAGCTTGGCCAGGGTAGAGTCCTACGAGCAGTACTTC. It specifies CASSLARVESYEQYF.